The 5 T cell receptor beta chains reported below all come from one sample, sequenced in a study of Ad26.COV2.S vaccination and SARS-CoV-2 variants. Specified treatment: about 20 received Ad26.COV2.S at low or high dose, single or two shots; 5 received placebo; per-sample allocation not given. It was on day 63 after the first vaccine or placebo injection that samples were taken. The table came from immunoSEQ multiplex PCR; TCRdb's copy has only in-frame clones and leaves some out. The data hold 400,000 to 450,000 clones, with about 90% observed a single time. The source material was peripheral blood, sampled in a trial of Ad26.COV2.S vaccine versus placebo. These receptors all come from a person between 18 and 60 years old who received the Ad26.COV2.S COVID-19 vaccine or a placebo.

CDR3: CASSLRLAGDEQYF. CDR3 in DNA: TGTGCCAGCAGCTTGAGACTAGCGGGAGACGAGCAGTACTTC. The V gene is TRBV11-2, the J gene TRBJ2-7; TRBD2 aligns across 12 bases. J was trimmed by 5 bases and V by 3 bases; bases with no gene match: 2. This CDR3 has 14 residues. Germline CDR1 is SGHAT and CDR2 is FQNNGV.

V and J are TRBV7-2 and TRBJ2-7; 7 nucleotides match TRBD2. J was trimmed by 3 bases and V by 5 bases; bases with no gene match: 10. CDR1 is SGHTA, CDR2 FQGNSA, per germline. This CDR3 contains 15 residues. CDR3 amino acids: CASSPHPAGNYEQYF. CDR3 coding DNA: TGTGCCAGCAGCCCCCACCCAGCGGGGAACTACGAGCAGTACTTC.

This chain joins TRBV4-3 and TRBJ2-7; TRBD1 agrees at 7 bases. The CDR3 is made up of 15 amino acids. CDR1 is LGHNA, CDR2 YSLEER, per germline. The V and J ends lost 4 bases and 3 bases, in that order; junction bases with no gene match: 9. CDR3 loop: CASSPRQGSIYEQYF. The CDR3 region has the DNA TGCGCCAGCAGCCCCCGACAGGGTTCGATCTACGAGCAGTACTTC.

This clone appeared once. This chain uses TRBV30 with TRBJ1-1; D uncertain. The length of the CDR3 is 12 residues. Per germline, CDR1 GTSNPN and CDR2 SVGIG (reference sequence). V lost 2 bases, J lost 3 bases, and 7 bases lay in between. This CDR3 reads CAWSPTDTEAFF. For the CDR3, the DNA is TGTGCCTGGAGTCCTACAGACACTGAAGCTTTCTTT.

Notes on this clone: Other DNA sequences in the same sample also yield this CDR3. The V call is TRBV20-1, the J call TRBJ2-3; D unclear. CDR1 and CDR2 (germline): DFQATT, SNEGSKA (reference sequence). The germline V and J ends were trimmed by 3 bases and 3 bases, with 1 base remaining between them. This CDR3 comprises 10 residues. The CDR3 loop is CSASTDTQYF. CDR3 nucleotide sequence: TGCAGTGCTAGTACAGATACGCAGTATTTT.